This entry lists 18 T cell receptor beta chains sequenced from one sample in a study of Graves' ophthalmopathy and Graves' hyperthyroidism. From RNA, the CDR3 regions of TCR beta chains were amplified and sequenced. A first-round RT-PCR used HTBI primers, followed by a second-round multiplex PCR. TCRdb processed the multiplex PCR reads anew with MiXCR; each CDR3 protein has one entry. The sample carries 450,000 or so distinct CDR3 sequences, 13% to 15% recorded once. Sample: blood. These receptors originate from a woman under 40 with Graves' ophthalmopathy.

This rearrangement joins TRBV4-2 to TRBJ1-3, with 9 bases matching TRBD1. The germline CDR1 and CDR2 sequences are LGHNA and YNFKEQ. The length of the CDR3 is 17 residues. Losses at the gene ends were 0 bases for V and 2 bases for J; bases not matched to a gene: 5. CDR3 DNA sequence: TGTGCCAGCAGCCAAGAAGTACAGGGGGCGCCTGGAAACACCATATATTTT. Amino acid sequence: CASSQEVQGAPGNTIYF.

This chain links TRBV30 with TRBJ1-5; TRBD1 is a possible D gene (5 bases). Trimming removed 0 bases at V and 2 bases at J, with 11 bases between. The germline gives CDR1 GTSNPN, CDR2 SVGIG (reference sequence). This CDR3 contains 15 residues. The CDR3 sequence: CAWSVSLGGNQPQHF. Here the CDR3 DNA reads TGTGCCTGGAGTGTTTCTTTAGGGGGCAATCAGCCCCAGCATTTT.

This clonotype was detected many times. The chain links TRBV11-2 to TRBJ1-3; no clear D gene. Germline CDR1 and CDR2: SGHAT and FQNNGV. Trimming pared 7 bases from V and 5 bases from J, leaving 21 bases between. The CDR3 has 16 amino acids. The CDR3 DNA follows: TGTGCCAGCACCTCTACGTGGGCCACCAGAAGAAACACCATATATTTT. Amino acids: CASTSTWATRRNTIYF.

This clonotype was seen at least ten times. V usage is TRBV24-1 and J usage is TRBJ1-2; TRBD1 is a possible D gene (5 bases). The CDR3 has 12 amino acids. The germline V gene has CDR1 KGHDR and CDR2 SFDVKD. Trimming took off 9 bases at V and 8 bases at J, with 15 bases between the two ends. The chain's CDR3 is CATAGPRDGYTF. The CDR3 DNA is TGTGCCACCGCCGGACCCAGGGACGGCTACACCTTC.

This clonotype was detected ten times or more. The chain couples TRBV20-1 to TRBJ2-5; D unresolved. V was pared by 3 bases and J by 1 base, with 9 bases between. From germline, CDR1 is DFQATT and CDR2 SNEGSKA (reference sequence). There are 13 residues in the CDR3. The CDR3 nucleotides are TGCAGTGCTAGTGGGTTACCCCAAGAGACCCAGTACTTC. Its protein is CSASGLPQETQYF.

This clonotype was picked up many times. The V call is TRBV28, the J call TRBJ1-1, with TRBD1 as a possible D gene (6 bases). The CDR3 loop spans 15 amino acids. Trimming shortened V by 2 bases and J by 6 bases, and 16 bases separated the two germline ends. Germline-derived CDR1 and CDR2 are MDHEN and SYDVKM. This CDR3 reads CASSLKKGDGSEAFF. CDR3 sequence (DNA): TGTGCCAGCAGTTTAAAAAAGGGGGATGGGTCTGAAGCTTTCTTT. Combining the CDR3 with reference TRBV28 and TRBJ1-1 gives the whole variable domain DVKVTQSSRYLVKRTGEKVFLECVQDMDHENMFWYRQDPGLGLRLIYFSYDVKMKEKGDIPEGYSVSREKKERFSLILESASTNQTSMYLCASSLKKGDGSEAFFGQGTRLTVV.

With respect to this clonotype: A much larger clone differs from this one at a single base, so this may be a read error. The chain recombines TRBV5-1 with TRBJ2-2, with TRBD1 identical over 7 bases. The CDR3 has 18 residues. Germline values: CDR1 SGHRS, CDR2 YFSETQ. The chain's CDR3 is CTSSSDVRQRGRTGELFF. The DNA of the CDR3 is TGCACCAGCAGCTCGGACGTTCGACAGAGGGGGCGCACCGGGGAGCTGTTTTTT.

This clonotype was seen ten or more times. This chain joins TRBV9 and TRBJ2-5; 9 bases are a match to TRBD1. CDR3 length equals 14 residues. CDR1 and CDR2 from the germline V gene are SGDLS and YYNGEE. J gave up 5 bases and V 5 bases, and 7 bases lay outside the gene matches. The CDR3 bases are TGTGCCAGCAGTTCCACAGGGGGCTTTGAGACCCAGTACTTC. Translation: CASSSTGGFETQYF.

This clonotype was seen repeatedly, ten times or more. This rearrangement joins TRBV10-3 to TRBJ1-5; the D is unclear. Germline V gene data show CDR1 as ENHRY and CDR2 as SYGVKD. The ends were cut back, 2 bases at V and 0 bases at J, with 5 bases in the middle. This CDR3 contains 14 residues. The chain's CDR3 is CAISENDSNQPQHF. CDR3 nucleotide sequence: TGTGCCATCAGTGAGAATGATAGCAATCAGCCCCAGCATTTT.

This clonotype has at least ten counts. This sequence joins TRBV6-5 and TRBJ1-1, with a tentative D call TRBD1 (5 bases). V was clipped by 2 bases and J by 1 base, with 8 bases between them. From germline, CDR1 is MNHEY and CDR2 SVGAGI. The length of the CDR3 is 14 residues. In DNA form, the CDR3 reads TGTGCCAGCAGTTACGGTGGGGGGAACACTGAAGCTTTCTTT. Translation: CASSYGGGNTEAFF.

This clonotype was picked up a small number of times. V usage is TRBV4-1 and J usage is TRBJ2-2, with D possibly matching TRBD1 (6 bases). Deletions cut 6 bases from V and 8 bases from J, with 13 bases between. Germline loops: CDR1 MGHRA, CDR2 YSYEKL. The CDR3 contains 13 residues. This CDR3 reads CASRKTGKGELFF. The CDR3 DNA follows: TGCGCCAGCAGGAAGACAGGCAAAGGGGAGCTGTTTTTT.

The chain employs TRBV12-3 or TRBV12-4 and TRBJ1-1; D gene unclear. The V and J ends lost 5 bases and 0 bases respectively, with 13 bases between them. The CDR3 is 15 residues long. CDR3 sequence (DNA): TGTGCCAGCAGTCCCCCCGACGGCATGAACACTGAAGCTTTCTTT. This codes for CASSPPDGMNTEAFF.

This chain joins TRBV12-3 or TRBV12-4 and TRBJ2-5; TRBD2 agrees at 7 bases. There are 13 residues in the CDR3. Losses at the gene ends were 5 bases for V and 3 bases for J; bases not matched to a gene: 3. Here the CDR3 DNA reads TGTGCCAGCAGTAGGACTAGAGAAGAGACCCAGTACTTC. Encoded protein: CASSRTREETQYF.

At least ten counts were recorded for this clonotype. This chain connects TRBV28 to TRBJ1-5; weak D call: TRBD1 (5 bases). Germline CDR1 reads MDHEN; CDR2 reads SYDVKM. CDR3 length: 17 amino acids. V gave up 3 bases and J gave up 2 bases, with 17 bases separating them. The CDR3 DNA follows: TGTGCCAGCAGTTTGACGGGGCCTACAAAGGGCAATCAGCCCCAGCATTTT. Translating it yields CASSLTGPTKGNQPQHF.

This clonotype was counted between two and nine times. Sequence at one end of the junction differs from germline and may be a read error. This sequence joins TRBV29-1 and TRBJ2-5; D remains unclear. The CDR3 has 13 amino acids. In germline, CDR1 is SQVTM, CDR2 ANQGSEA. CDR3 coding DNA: TGCAGCGTTGACGGCAGGTACCAGGAGACCCAGTACTTC. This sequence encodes CSVDGRYQETQYF.

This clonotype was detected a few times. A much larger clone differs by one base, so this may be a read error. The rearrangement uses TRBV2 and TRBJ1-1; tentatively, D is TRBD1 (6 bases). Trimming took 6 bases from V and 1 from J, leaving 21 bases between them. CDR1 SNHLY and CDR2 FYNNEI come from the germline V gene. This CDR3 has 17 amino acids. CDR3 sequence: CASSPGAGKFGNTEAFF. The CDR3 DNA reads TGTGCCAGCAGCCCAGGGGCAGGGAAATTTGGGAACACTGAAGCTTTCTTT.

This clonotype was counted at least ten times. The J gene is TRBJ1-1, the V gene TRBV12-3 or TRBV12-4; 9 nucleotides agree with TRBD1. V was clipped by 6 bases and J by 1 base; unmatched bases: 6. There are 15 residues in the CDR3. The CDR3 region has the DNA TGTGCCAGCAGACCTACAGGGGGCTGGAACACTGAAGCTTTCTTT. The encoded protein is CASRPTGGWNTEAFF.

The chain's CDR3 is CASSQDRNYEQYF. In DNA form, the CDR3 reads TGCGCCAGCAGCCAAGACAGAAACTACGAGCAGTACTTC. V and J are TRBV4-3 and TRBJ2-7; D is unclear. The CDR3 has 13 amino acids. Germline CDR1 reads LGHNA; CDR2 reads YSLEER. V was shortened by 0 bases and J by 3 bases, with 6 bases between the two germline ends.